This T cell receptor (beta chain) is drawn from a study of vaccination and CD4 T cells after COVID-19. Findings and limits, study-wide: Spike mono-reactivity was found in 304 of the 307 vaccine-specific clones identified in convalescent patients.

Described treatment: approximately nine-day PBMC culture with coronavirus spike peptide pools or control peptides (ViraFEST assay). Sequenced with the Oncomine TCR Beta short-read assay was DNA taken from cultured CD4+ T cells. TCRdb re-called the PCR reads through MiXCR, storing one row per CDR3 protein. The table includes 8,500 to 10,000 distinct CDR3 sequences, about three fifths detected once. V was cut by 1 base and J by 0 bases, with 7 bases left in between. CDR1 and CDR2 (germline): MGHDK, SYGVNS. The CDR3 contains 15 residues. The table lists this clonotype with a few counts. Its antigen is not known.

The chain employs TRBV25-1 and TRBJ1-5; D not resolved. This clonotype originated in a human donor who had recovered from COVID-19. The sequencing input was CD4+ T cells from blood, cultured in vitro. The DNA for the CDR3 is TGTGCCAGCAGTGAATCTACGGTTAGCAATCAGCCCCAGCATTTT. It codes for CASSESTVSNQPQHF.